These T cell receptor beta chains were read from a single sample in a study of blood T cell repertoires in COVID-19. Generated by immunoSEQ multiplex PCR, the TCRdb table keeps only in-frame clones and is missing some. This repertoire shows under 250,000 clones, roughly 83% found once; its top ten account for around 2.6%. Sequencing was performed on peripheral blood. The receptors shown here come from a woman in her 70s with active or convalescent COVID-19. Both conserved end residues are trimmed from each CDR3.

>TRBV7-6
ASSLQGGTNEKLF
>TRBV7-9
ASSHLGVSSYEQY
>TRBV3-1/TRBV3-2
ASSQDDPPMGAPGNTIY
>TRBV5-4
ASSLDAGYNSPLH
>TRBV7-3
ASSPDGGRAEAF
>TRBV18
ASSHPGGEQY
>TRBV2
ASSDHGGRGTEAF
>TRBV4-1
ASSQSRGGGYEQY
>TRBV20-1
SASLQGPYGYT
>TRBV29-1
SVGTGGDTIY
>TRBV3-1/TRBV3-2
ASSQGTGYSEQF
>TRBV30
AWSGRATGRNEKLF
>TRBV5-1
ASSLGQGGTDTQY
>TRBV7-2
ASSPKGLAGGPYTQY
>TRBV6-5
ASSYDSSQGSPLH